The subject of this entry is one T cell receptor beta chain. Antigen: not known. These data are taken from a study of post-analysis software for immune sequencing data. Findings and limits, study-wide: There was significantly lower normalized Chao1 diversity in multiple sclerosis patients than in controls.

The ends lost 0 bases at V and 0 bases at J; junction bases unmatched: 6. This CDR3 is 16 amino acids long. Germline CDR1 and CDR2: SGHRS and YFSETQ. Libraries were made from TCR beta cDNA, and they carried unique molecular identifiers. MiXCR was run by TCRdb on the PCR reads, yielding one entry per CDR3 protein. Of some 160,000 distinct CDR3 sequences listed, around 36% are singletons. The source material was blood, sampled after autologous hematopoietic stem cell transplantation. This clonotype originated in a girl between 10 and 17 years old with multiple sclerosis. The chain combines TRBV5-1 with TRBJ2-7, with TRBD1 matching 7 bases. CDR3 coding DNA: TGCGCCAGCAGCTTGGCCCCCACAGGGGACTCCTACGAGCAGTACTTC. It yields the protein CASSLAPTGDSYEQYF.